This T cell receptor beta chain was sequenced during a study of vaccination effects on CD4 cells after COVID-19. Ahead of sequencing, the ViraFEST assay grew antigen-specific CD4+ T cells using viral peptide pools. After around 10 days in culture, the CD4+ T cells were isolated. Nucleocapsid antibodies stayed negative before and after vaccination, showing no earlier SARS-CoV-2 infection. Cultures used 2 million or so PBMC per well, roughly 9.8 IU/ml IL-2 and approximately 10 ug/ml peptides. Half the medium was replaced with IL-2 medium on days 3 and 7. Assay: immunoSEQ multiplex PCR; the TCRdb copy retains only in-frame clones and omits some. The sample contains around 68,000 clones, 80% of which appear only once. Concerning this clone: Antigen unknown.

Points from the study as a whole: The study dataset contains few convalescent patients and includes no early post-infection timepoints.

This CDR3 comprises 19 residues. Trimming at V came to 5 bases and at J to 1 base, leaving 15 bases not matched to a gene. Germline V gives CDR1 SEHNR, CDR2 FQNEAQ (reference sequence). Sequenced here: CD4+ T cells from PBMCs cultured with SARS-CoV-2 spike peptides, sampled before COVID-19 vaccination. The rearrangement uses TRBV7-9 and TRBJ2-1; TRBD2 matches at 9 bases. The TCR originated in a human donor who received a COVID-19 vaccine. In nucleotides, the CDR3 is TGTGCCAGCAGCAGATATCTAGCGGGGTTTAGAGGATCCTACAATGAGCAGTTCTTC. Protein: CASSRYLAGFRGSYNEQFF.